A single sample is the source of the 5 T cell receptor beta chains below, sequenced in a study of shared clonotypes between healthy human individuals. TCRdb's table, derived via immunoSEQ multiplex PCR, lists solely in-frame clones and lacks some. Among a few million clones listed, roughly 93% were seen once. Sequences were obtained from naive CD4+ T cells from PBMCs. Specified subset: CD45RA+ positively selected. Receptors were obtained from a man younger than 35 in good health. Some clones in this sample may be carry-over from other donors' samples.

The V gene is TRBV5-4, the J gene TRBJ2-5; 7 bases are a match to TRBD2. The CDR3 is 16 residues long. V was clipped by 0 bases and J by 5 bases; unmatched bases: 10. The germline CDR1 and CDR2 sequences are SGHNT and YYREEE (reference sequence). The CDR3 region is CASSLGRAGVMETQYF. In DNA, the CDR3 is TGTGCCAGCAGCTTGGGGAGGGCGGGGGTAATGGAGACCCAGTACTTC.

The V gene is TRBV27, the J gene TRBJ2-3, with D hard to call. The V end lost 3 bases, the J end lost 4 bases, and 8 bases lay between the germline ends. The CDR3 loop spans 13 amino acids. Germline CDR1 is MNHEY and CDR2 is SMNVEV (reference sequence). CDR3: CASSFSLADTQYF. The CDR3 DNA follows: TGTGCCAGCAGTTTTTCCCTCGCAGATACGCAGTATTTT.

Note on this clone: This sample includes further DNA sequences coding for the same CDR3. The CDR3 DNA reads TGTGCCAGCAGCTTGGATGGCGGGAGCTCCTACAATGAGCAGTTCTTC. Amino acids: CASSLDGGSSYNEQFF. V usage is TRBV5-4 and J usage is TRBJ2-1; 7 bases align to TRBD2. The junction had 3 bases not matched to a gene; V was cut back by 0 bases and J by 0 bases. CDR1 is SGHNT and CDR2 is YYREEE in the germline V gene (reference sequence). The CDR3 spans 16 residues.

This clone was recorded only once. This chain connects TRBV5-1 to TRBJ2-1; 13 positions agree with TRBD2. Germline-derived CDR1 and CDR2 are SGHRS and YFSETQ. This CDR3 has 17 amino acids. J gave up 8 bases and V 6 bases, and 14 bases lay outside the gene matches. The CDR3 region is CASTLLAGGPVLDEQFF. The CDR3 DNA is TGCGCCAGCACCCTACTAGCGGGAGGGCCCGTGTTAGATGAGCAGTTCTTC.

About this clone: Other DNA sequences in the sample encode the same CDR3. The chain couples TRBV5-1 to TRBJ2-3; no firm D call. The CDR3 consists of 13 residues. V lost 0 bases to trimming and J lost 5 bases, with 7 bases between them. Germline values: CDR1 SGHRS, CDR2 YFSETQ. The CDR3 region has the DNA TGCGCCAGCAGCTTGGCGGGTGAAGATACGCAGTATTTT. This translates into CASSLAGEDTQYF.